This T cell receptor (beta chain) was recorded in a study of CD8 T cells in ankylosing spondylitis (dated by TCRdb to 2015 to 2018). Background for the entire study: To find TCR variants linked to disease, the study profiled T cell receptor beta repertoires in ankylosing spondylitis patients and healthy donors. Peripheral blood samples were taken, and synovial fluid was additionally collected from ankylosing spondylitis patients. The full study cohort comprised around 23 ankylosing spondylitis patients and approximately 100 healthy donors. General conclusions and limits of the study: Some motif variants were previously reported in synovial fluid and blood of reactive arthritis patients, suggesting common disease-initiation mechanisms. Significant enrichment of the disease-linked clones was reported in matched synovial fluid samples from ankylosing spondylitis patients. The disease-linked clones had a CD8+ phenotype and were found at relatively low frequencies in peripheral blood. Blood from ankylosing spondylitis patients appeared to be characterized by a TCR beta motif composed of eight or nine highly homologous amino acid variants.

The CDR3 has 15 amino acids, counting the end cysteine and phenylalanine. The DNA shown is the 45-base CDR3, in frame from base 1. CDR1 and CDR2, per the germline V gene, are KGHSH and LQKENI. The trim is 1 base for V and 3 bases for J, with a gap of 12 bases between the germline ends. For sequencing, an Illumina HiSeq 2500 was employed. Quantitative 5'-RACE with molecular barcodes was the method used to prepare the TCR beta libraries. As for the original processing: Disease-linked TCR variants were identified with a new computational method built on a probabilistic model of VDJ rearrangement. TCRdb reanalyzed the raw reads on its own, using fastp at Q25 for trimming and MiXCR for clone calling, and kept in-frame beta chains. CDR3 protein duplicates are merged, each entry listing the most common genes and DNA. The V and J calls and clone size come from TCRdb's table, not from the authors' own analysis. The sample yields about 360,000 distinct CDR3 sequences; 20% were counted once. Jointly, the top ten make up roughly 13% of the sample.

This clonotype was counted ten times or more. Its recognized antigen is unknown. Per-base quality was not reported, and no clone a single base away is much larger than it. The sequence is built from TRBV18 and TRBJ2-5; tentative D gene TRBD1, with 6 bases matching. Sequenced: blood, either unsorted or a sorted T cell fraction (not recorded which). The clonotype originates from a male donor with ankylosing spondylitis or in good health (not recorded which). The CDR3 amino acid sequence is: CASSPRGHSEETQYF. The nucleotides are TGTGCCAGCTCACCACGGGGACACAGCGAAGAGACCCAGTACTTC.